One T cell receptor beta chain is described in this entry. Its specificity is not known. TCRdb's copy holds only in-frame clones and misses some; the assay was immunoSEQ multiplex PCR. The sample holds some 110,000 clones, 85% to 90% seen once. In germline, CDR1 is MNHGY, CDR2 SVAAGI. V lost 6 bases and J lost 5, with 17 bases in between. The CDR3 totals 14 residues. This specimen comes from a study of radiotherapy plus CTLA-4 blockade in lung cancer. Study-wide points: Increased serum interferon-beta after radiation also reportedly predicted response strongly.

The sequence was collected from a human donor with non-small cell lung cancer that progressed on radiotherapy plus ipilimumab. This sequence joins TRBV6-9 and TRBJ2-7; no firm D call. Sample: peripheral blood, taken from a patient treated with radiotherapy plus ipilimumab. CDR3 in DNA: TGTGCCAGCAGGGCAGGCGCCGGGTCTCACGAGCAGTACTTC. Translating gives CASRAGAGSHEQYF.